This is a list of T cell receptor beta chains from one sample in a study of cytotoxic CD8 clonotypes in ibrutinib-treated CLL. Profiling relied on immunoSEQ multiplex PCR, and the TCRdb table lists in-frame clones only, not all of them. Among 55,000 to 80,000 clones listed, roughly 59% were seen once. The starting material was PBMCs, obtained after 12 months of ibrutinib treatment. All receptors derive from a human donor with chronic lymphocytic leukemia. Both conserved end residues are part of each CDR3. A D gene is named only where the DNA matches it firmly. Not all rows give a size; the values are once, few, many and, for expanded clones, a class.

D gene | clone size | J gene | V gene | CDR3 protein | CDR3 DNA
. | . | TRBJ2-7 | TRBV29-1 | CSVEGESYEQYF | TGCAGCGTTGAAGGTGAGTCCTACGAGCAGTACTTC
TRBD2 | once | TRBJ2-2 | TRBV14 | CASSLLAGAPGELFF | TGTGCCAGCAGCCTACTAGCGGGAGCTCCTGGGGAGCTGTTTTTT
TRBD1 | few | TRBJ2-3 | TRBV19 | CASRPRTGIKLTDTQYF | TGTGCCAGTAGACCTCGGACAGGCATTAAATTGACAGATACGCAGTATTTT
. | . | TRBJ2-6 | TRBV5-6 | CASSSWGANVLTF | TGTGCCAGCAGTTCCTGGGGGGCCAACGTCCTGACTTTC
TRBD1 | few | TRBJ2-7 | TRBV5-1 | CASSLRTGTREQYF | TGCGCCAGCAGCTTGAGGACAGGGACTCGAGAGCAGTACTTC
. | . | TRBJ2-5 | TRBV30 | CAWSANPGPGQLIETQYF | TGTGCCTGGAGCGCCAATCCTGGGCCGGGACAACTAATAGAGACCCAGTACTTC
. | few | TRBJ2-1 | TRBV6-5 | CASGQGGNEQFF | TGTGCCAGCGGTCAAGGAGGAAATGAGCAGTTCTTC
. | . | TRBJ1-6 | TRBV27 | CASRSQGGSPLHF | TGTGCCAGTCGAAGTCAGGGAGGATCACCCCTCCACTTT
. | few | TRBJ1-1 | TRBV6-1 | CASSFWAGMNTEAFF | TGTGCCAGCAGTTTCTGGGCGGGCATGAACACTGAAGCTTTCTTT
. | few | TRBJ1-2 | TRBV6-5 | CASSYTGPGNGYTF | TGTGCCAGCAGTTATACGGGACCAGGCAATGGCTACACCTTC
. | . | TRBJ1-5 | TRBV7-2 | CASSLTGSFNQPQHF | TGTGCCAGCAGCCTAACTGGCAGCTTTAATCAGCCCCAGCATTTT
. | . | TRBJ2-3 | TRBV9 | CASSLDHVDTQYF | TGTGCCAGCAGCCTCGACCACGTCGATACGCAGTATTTT
TRBD1 | . | TRBJ2-2 | TRBV5-1 | CASSFRSWDRGTGELFF | TGCGCCAGCAGCTTCAGGAGTTGGGACAGGGGGACCGGGGAGCTGTTTTTT
. | . | TRBJ2-6 | TRBV6-7 | CASSYSSRRGSGANVLTF | TGTGCCAGCAGTTACTCGAGCAGGCGGGGATCTGGGGCCAACGTCCTGACTTTC
. | . | TRBJ1-2 | TRBV14 | CASSQGTDGYTF | TGTGCCAGCAGCCAAGGGACGGATGGCTACACCTTC
. | . | TRBJ2-7 | TRBV27 | CATGPRWGEYF | TGTGCCACCGGGCCCCGTTGGGGTGAGTACTTC
. | few | TRBJ2-6 | TRBV5-4 | CASSAGGRPSGANVLTF | TGTGCCAGCAGCGCCGGGGGCAGACCCTCTGGGGCCAACGTCCTGACTTTC
. | once | TRBJ1-1 | TRBV28 | CASSLWEWRTALNTEAFF | TGTGCCAGCAGTTTATGGGAGTGGAGGACGGCCCTGAACACTGAAGCTTTCTTT
. | . | TRBJ2-3 | TRBV5-1 | CASSVDPGTSTDTQYF | TGCGCCAGCAGCGTCGACCCCGGGACCAGCACAGATACGCAGTATTTT
. | . | TRBJ2-1 | TRBV11-2 | CASSLAGSYNEQFF | TGTGCCAGCAGCTTGGCTGGCTCCTACAATGAGCAGTTCTTC
TRBD1 | many | TRBJ2-7 | TRBV28 | CASSLGQGPYF | TGTGCCAGCAGTTTGGGACAGGGGCCGTACTTC
. | many | TRBJ1-2 | TRBV11-2 | CASSLGIRGYTF | TGTGCCAGCAGCTTGGGGATCCGTGGCTACACCTTC
TRBD2 | . | TRBJ2-1 | TRBV15 | CATSRPRGGLGDNEQFF | TGTGCCACCAGCAGACCCCGGGGGGGGCTTGGGGACAATGAGCAGTTCTTC
. | . | TRBJ2-5 | TRBV6-5 | CASAPGGRETQYF | TGTGCCAGCGCCCCCGGGGGCCGGGAGACCCAGTACTTC
. | . | TRBJ2-2 | TRBV7-2 | CASSLVGRGPANTGELFF | TGTGCCAGCAGCTTAGTGGGCAGGGGCCCGGCGAACACCGGGGAGCTGTTTTTT
. | . | TRBJ2-1 | TRBV28 | CASASPGEQFF | TGTGCCAGTGCATCACCGGGTGAGCAGTTCTTC
. | . | TRBJ2-2 | TRBV11-2 | CASSLTGSTGELFF | TGTGCCAGCAGCTTAACCGGGTCCACCGGGGAGCTGTTTTTT
TRBD1 | . | TRBJ1-4 | TRBV18 | CASSPDRGNEKLFF | TGTGCCAGCTCACCCGACAGGGGGAATGAAAAACTGTTTTTT
TRBD1 | few | TRBJ2-1 | TRBV10-3 | CAISAMVGTGTYNEQFF | TGTGCCATCAGTGCGATGGTCGGGACAGGGACCTACAATGAGCAGTTCTTC
TRBD2 | . | TRBJ2-2 | TRBV6-1 | CASRAGNTGELFF | TGTGCCAGCAGAGCGGGAAACACCGGGGAGCTGTTTTTT
TRBD1 | . | TRBJ1-2 | TRBV28 | CASTPGGFGSGYTF | TGTGCCAGCACCCCAGGGGGGTTTGGGAGCGGCTACACCTTC
. | . | TRBJ1-2 | TRBV28 | CASDTGPMGGYTF | TGTGCCAGCGATACAGGGCCTATGGGTGGCTACACCTTC
. | . | TRBJ2-1 | TRBV5-1 | CASSLEVAAGFDEQFF | TGCGCCAGCAGCTTGGAAGTAGCGGCAGGTTTCGATGAGCAGTTCTTC
. | . | TRBJ2-7 | TRBV5-6 | CASRLAPGASYEQYF | TGTGCCAGCAGACTGGCCCCCGGAGCGTCCTACGAGCAGTACTTC
. | few | TRBJ1-6 | TRBV5-6 | CASSSGDSSYNSPLHF | TGTGCCAGCAGCTCGGGCGATAGCTCCTATAATTCACCCCTCCACTTT
TRBD1 | few | TRBJ1-5 | TRBV27 | CASSRFGDRDNQPQHF | TGTGCCAGCAGCAGGTTCGGCGACAGGGACAATCAGCCCCAGCATTTT
. | . | TRBJ1-5 | TRBV19 | CASSMQSGNNQPQHF | TGTGCCAGTAGTATGCAGTCAGGAAACAATCAGCCCCAGCATTTT
. | . | TRBJ2-2 | TRBV5-1 | CASSSMNTGELFF | TGCGCCAGCAGCTCAATGAACACCGGGGAGCTGTTTTTT
. | . | TRBJ1-6 | TRBV5-4 | CASSSAGSYNSPLHF | TGTGCCAGCAGCTCGGCGGGCTCCTATAATTCACCCCTCCACTTT
. | . | TRBJ1-2 | TRBV2 | CASRSGVGYTF | TGTGCCAGCAGATCAGGGGTGGGCTACACCTTC
TRBD2 | . | TRBJ2-5 | TRBV7-8 | CASSLAEEQETQYF | TGTGCCAGCAGCCTAGCGGAGGAGCAAGAGACCCAGTACTTC
TRBD2 | . | TRBJ2-3 | TRBV27 | CASSKTSGRFTDTQYF | TGTGCCAGCAGTAAGACTAGCGGTAGATTCACAGATACGCAGTATTTT
TRBD2 | . | TRBJ2-3 | TRBV25-1 | CASSESASGGRDTQYF | TGTGCCAGCAGTGAATCGGCTAGCGGGGGCCGGGATACGCAGTATTTT
TRBD2 | . | TRBJ2-7 | TRBV2 | CASSRGLAGYEQYF | TGTGCCAGCAGTCGAGGACTAGCGGGGTACGAGCAGTACTTC
TRBD2 | . | TRBJ2-7 | TRBV6-6 | CASSATSENSYEQYF | TGTGCCAGCAGTGCGACTAGCGAGAACTCCTACGAGCAGTACTTC
. | . | TRBJ1-1 | TRBV6-5 | CASSQGARPNTEAFF | TGTGCCAGCAGCCAAGGGGCCAGGCCGAACACTGAAGCTTTCTTT
. | few | TRBJ1-1 | TRBV11-3 | CASSLGGNTEAFF | TGTGCCAGCAGCTTAGGTGGGAACACTGAAGCTTTCTTT
TRBD1 | . | TRBJ1-5 | TRBV2 | CASIGGLNNQPQHF | TGTGCCAGCATAGGGGGCCTGAACAATCAGCCCCAGCATTTT
. | many | TRBJ2-3 | TRBV11-2 | CASSLVSGPTQYF | TGTGCCAGCAGCTTAGTATCTGGCCCAACGCAGTATTTT
. | . | TRBJ2-1 | TRBV6-6 | CASRYDSTYNEQFF | TGTGCCAGCAGATACGACTCGACCTACAATGAGCAGTTCTTC
. | few | TRBJ2-1 | TRBV4-1 | CASSQDLVQGKFF | TGCGCCAGCAGCCAAGATCTTGTCCAGGGGAAGTTCTTC
TRBD2 | . | TRBJ2-7 | TRBV10-3 | CANSRGLAGFPHEQYF | TGTGCCAACAGTAGGGGGCTAGCGGGATTTCCCCACGAGCAGTACTTC
. | . | TRBJ2-5 | TRBV5-6 | CASSFPRSGQETQYF | TGTGCCAGCAGCTTCCCACGATCGGGCCAAGAGACCCAGTACTTC
. | few | TRBJ1-3 | TRBV5-5 | CASRSDGGAGNTIYF | TGTGCCAGCAGATCGGACGGAGGGGCTGGAAACACCATATATTTT
TRBD1 | once | TRBJ2-7 | TRBV4-2 | CASSQRRDSPSYEQYF | TGTGCCAGCAGCCAGCGCCGGGACAGCCCCTCCTACGAGCAGTACTTC